The sequence of this T cell receptor beta chain was determined in a study of control samples from healthy donors and cancer patients. The CDR3 loop spans 15 amino acids. From germline, CDR1 is MNHNS and CDR2 SASEGT. Trimming shortened V by 2 bases and J by 4 bases, and 11 bases separated the two germline ends. Only in-frame clones appear in the TCRdb table, and some are missing; sequencing was by immunoSEQ multiplex PCR. The sample shows some 200,000 clones, just under 95% of them seen only once. The rearrangement uses TRBV6-1 and TRBJ1-4; tentative D call: TRBD1 (6 bases). This sequence originates from a man in his fifties in good health. Sequencing used blood. The CDR3 loop reads CASSEPGADNEKLFF. CDR3 DNA: TGTGCCAGCAGTGAACCGGGGGCTGATAATGAAAAACTGTTTTTT.